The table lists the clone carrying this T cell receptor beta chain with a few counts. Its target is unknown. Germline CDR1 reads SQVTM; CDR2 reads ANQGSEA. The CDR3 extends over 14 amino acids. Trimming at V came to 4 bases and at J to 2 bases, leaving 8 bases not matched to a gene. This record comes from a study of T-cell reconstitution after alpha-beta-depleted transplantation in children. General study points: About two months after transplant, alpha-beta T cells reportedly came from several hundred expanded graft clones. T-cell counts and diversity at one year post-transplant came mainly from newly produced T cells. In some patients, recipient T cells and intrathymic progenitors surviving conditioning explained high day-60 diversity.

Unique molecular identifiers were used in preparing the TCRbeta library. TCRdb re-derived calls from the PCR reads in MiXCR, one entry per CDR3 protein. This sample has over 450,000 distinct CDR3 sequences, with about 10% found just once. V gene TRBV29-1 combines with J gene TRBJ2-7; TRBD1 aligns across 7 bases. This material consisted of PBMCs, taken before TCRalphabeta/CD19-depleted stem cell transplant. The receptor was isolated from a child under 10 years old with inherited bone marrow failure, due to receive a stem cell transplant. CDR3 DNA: TGCAGCGTTGTCTCCGGGACAGCCCCCTACGAGCAGTACTTC. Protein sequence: CSVVSGTAPYEQYF.